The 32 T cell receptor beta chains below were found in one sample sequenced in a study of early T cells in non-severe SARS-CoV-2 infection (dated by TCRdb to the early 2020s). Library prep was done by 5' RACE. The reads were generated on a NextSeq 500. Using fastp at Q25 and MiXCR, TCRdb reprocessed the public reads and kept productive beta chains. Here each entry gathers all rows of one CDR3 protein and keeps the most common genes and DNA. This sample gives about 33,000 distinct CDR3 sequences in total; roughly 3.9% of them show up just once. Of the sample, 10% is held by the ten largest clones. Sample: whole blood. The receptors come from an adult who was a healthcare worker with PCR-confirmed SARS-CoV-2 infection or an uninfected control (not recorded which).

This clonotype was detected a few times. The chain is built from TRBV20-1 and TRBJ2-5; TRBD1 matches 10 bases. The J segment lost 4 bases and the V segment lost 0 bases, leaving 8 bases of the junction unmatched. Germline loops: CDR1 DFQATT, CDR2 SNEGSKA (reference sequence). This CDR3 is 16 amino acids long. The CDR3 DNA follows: TGCAGTGCTAGAGATTATGGAGGACAGGGGGTAGAGACCCAGTACTTC. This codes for CSARDYGGQGVETQYF.

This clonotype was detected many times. The CDR3 is CASSLNSGSVADTQYF. DNA of the CDR3: TGTGCCAGCAGCTTGAATAGCGGGAGCGTCGCAGATACGCAGTATTTT. The chain has TRBV7-9 and TRBJ2-3, with 9 bases that match TRBD2. Losses at the gene ends were 3 bases for V and 4 bases for J; bases not matched to a gene: 8. Germline V lookup: CDR1 SEHNR, CDR2 FQNEAQ (reference sequence). This CDR3 has 16 amino acids. Variable domain in full (rest from reference TRBV7-9 and TRBJ2-3): DTGVSQNPRHKITKRGQNVTFRCDPISEHNRLYWYRQTLGQGPEFLTYFQNEAQLEKSRLLSDRFSAERPKGSFSTLEIQRTEQGDSAMYLCASSLNSGSVADTQYFGPGTRLTVL.

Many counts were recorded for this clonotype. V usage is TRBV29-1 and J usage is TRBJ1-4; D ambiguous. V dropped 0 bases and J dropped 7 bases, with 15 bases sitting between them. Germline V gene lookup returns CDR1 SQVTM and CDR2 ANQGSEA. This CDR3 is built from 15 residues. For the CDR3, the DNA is TGCAGCGTTGAAGATCAAGGAGGATGGGGTGAAAAACTGTTTTTT. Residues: CSVEDQGGWGEKLFF.

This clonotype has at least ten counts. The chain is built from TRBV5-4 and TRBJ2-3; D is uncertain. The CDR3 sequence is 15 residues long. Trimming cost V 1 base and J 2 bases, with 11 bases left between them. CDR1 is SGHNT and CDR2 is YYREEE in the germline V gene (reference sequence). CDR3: CASSLRQALTDTQYF. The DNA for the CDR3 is TGTGCCAGCAGCTTGCGACAAGCCCTCACAGATACGCAGTATTTT.

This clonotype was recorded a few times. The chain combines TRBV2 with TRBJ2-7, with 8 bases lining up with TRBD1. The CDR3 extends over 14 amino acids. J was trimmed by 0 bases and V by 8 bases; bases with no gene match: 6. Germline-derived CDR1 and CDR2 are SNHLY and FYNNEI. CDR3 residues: CASLGTGSSYEQYF. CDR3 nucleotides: TGTGCCAGCCTAGGGACAGGCAGCTCCTACGAGCAGTACTTC.

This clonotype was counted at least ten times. The CDR3 DNA is TGTGCCACCAGTGATGGGTTTTACCAGCCCCAGCATTTT. It yields the protein CATSDGFYQPQHF. V is TRBV24-1 and J is TRBJ1-5; no reliable D call. The CDR3 spans 13 residues. The V gene lost 3 bases and the J gene lost 7 bases, with 9 bases spanning the gap. CDR1 is KGHDR, CDR2 SFDVKD, per germline.

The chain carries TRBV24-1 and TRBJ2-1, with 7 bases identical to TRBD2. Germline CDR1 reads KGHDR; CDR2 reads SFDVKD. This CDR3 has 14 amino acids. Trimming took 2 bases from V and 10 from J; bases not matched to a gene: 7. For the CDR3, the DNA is TGTGCCACCAGTGATTCATGGGGAGGGATCGAGCAGTTCTTC. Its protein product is CATSDSWGGIEQFF.

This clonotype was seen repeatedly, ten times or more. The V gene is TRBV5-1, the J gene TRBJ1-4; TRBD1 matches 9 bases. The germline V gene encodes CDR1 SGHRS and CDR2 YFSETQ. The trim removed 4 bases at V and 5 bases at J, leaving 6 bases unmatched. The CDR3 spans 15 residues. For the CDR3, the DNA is TGCGCCAGCAGCCCATGGGGGACAGGGAATGAAAAACTGTTTTTT. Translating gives CASSPWGTGNEKLFF.

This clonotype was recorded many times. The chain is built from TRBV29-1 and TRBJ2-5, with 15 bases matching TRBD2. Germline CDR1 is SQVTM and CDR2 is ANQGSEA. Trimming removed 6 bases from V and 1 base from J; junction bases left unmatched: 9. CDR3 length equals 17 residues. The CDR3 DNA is TGCAGCGTGCGAGGGACTAGCGGGAGGCCCTCCCAAGAGACCCAGTACTTC. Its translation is CSVRGTSGRPSQETQYF.

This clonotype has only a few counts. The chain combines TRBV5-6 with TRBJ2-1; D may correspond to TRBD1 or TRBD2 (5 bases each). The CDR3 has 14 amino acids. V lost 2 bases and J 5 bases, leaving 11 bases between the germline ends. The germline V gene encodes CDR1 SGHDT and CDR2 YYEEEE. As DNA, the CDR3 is TGTGCCAGCAGCTTCCGGGACCACAACAATGAGCAGTTCTTC. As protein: CASSFRDHNNEQFF. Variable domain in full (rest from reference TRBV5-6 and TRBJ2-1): DAGVTQSPTHLIKTRGQQVTLRCSPKSGHDTVSWYQQALGQGPQFIFQYYEEEERQRGNFPDRFSGHQFPNYSSELNVNALLLGDSALYLCASSFRDHNNEQFFGPGTRLTVL.

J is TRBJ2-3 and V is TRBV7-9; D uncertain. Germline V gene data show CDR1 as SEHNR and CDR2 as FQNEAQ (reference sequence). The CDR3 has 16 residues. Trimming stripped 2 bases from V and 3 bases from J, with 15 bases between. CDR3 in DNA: TGTGCCAGCAGCTTATTGGTTACGGTAGAAACAGATACGCAGTATTTT. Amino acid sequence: CASSLLVTVETDTQYF.

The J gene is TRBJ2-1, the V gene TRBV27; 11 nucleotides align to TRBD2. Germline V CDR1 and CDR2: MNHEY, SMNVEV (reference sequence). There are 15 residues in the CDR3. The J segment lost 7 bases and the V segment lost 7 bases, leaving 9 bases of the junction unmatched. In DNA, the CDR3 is TGTGCCAGCACCCACCTAGCGGGAGGAACTAATGAGCAGTTCTTC. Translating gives CASTHLAGGTNEQFF.

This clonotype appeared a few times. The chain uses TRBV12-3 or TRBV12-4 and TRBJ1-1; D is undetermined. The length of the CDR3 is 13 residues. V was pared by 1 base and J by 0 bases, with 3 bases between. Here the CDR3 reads CASSLVVNTEAFF. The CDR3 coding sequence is TGTGCCAGCAGTTTAGTTGTGAACACTGAAGCTTTCTTT.

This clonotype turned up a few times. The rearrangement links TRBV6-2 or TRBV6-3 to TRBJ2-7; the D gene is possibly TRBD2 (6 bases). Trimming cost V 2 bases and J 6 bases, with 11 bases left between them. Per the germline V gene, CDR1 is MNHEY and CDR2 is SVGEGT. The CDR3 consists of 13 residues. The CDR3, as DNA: TGTGCCAGCAGTTACGGGGGGTACGGCGAGCAGTACTTC. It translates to CASSYGGYGEQYF.

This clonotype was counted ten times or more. Written as DNA, the CDR3 is TGTGCCAGCAGCTTAGCTACAGGGCCCCTCTTTCCCAATGAGCAGTTCTTC. It specifies CASSLATGPLFPNEQFF. The V and J genes are TRBV11-1 and TRBJ2-1, with TRBD1 as a possible D gene (6 bases). V was trimmed by 0 bases and J by 6 bases, leaving 18 bases between them. Germline CDR1 SGHAT, CDR2 FQDESV (reference sequence). There are 17 residues in the CDR3.

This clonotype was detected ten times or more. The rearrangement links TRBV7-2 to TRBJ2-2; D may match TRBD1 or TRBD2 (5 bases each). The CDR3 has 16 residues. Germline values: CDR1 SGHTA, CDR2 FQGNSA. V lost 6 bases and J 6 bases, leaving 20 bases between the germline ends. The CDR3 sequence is CASSRGPPGTAGELFF. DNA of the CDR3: TGTGCCAGCAGTCGCGGACCGCCAGGGACCGCCGGGGAGCTGTTTTTT.

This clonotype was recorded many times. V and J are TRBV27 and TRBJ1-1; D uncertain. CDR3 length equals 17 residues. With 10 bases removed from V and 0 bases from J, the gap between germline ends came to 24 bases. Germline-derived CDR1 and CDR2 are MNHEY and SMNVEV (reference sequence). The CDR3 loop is CATKLGGSSHLNTEAFF. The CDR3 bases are TGTGCCACCAAACTGGGAGGGAGTTCACACTTGAACACTGAAGCTTTCTTT.

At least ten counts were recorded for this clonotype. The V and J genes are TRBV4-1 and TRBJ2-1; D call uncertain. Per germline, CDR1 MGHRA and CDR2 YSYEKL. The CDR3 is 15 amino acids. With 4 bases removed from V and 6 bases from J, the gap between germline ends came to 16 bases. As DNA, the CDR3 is TGCGCCAGCAGCCCCCCGTCAACGGGCCGCAATGAGCAGTTCTTC. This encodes CASSPPSTGRNEQFF.

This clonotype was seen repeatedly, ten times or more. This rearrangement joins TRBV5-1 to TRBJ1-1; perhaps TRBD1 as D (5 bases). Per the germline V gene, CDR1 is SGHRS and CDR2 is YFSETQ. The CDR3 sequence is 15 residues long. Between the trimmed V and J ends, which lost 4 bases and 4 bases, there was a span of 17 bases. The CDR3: CASSEPGQGVTEAFF. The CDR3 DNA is TGCGCCAGCAGCGAGCCCGGCCAGGGTGTCACTGAAGCTTTCTTT.

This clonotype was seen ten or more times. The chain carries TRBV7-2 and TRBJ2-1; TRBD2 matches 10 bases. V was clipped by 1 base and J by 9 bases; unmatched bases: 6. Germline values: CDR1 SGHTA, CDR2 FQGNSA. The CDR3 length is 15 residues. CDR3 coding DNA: TGTGCCAGCAGCTTAGGGACTAGCGGATCCGGTGAGCAGTTCTTC. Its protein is CASSLGTSGSGEQFF.

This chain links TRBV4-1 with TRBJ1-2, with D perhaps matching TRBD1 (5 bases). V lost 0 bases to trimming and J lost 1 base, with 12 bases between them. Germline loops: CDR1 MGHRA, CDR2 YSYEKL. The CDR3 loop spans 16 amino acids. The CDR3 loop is CASSQESEGRNYGYTF. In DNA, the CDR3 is TGCGCCAGCAGCCAAGAGTCCGAGGGGCGTAACTATGGCTACACCTTC.

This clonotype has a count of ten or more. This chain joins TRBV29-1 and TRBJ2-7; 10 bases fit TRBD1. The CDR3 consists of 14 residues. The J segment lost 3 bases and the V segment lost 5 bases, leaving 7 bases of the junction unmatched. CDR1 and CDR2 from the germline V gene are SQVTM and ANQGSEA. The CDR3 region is CSVSGTGDIYEQYF. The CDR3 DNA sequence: TGCAGCGTTTCCGGGACAGGGGATATCTACGAGCAGTACTTC.

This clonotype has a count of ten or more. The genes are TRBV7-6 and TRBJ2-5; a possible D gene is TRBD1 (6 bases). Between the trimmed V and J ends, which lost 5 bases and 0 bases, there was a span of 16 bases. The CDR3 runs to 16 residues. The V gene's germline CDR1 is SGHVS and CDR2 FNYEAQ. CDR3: CASSATGIQYQETQYF. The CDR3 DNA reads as TGTGCCAGCAGCGCTACAGGGATTCAGTACCAAGAGACCCAGTACTTC. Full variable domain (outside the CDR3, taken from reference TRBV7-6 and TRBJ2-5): GAGVSQSPRYKVTKRGQDVALRCDPISGHVSLYWYRQALGQGPEFLTYFNYEAQQDKSGLPNDRFSAERPEGSISTLTIQRTEQRDSAMYRCASSATGIQYQETQYFGPGTRLLVL.

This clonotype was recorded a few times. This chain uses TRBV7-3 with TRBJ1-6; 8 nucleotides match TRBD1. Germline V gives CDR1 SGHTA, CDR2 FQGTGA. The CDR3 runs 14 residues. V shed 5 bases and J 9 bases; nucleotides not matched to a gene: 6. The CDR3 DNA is TGTGCCAGCAGCCCTGGGACAGGCACTTCACCCCTCCACTTT. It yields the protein CASSPGTGTSPLHF.

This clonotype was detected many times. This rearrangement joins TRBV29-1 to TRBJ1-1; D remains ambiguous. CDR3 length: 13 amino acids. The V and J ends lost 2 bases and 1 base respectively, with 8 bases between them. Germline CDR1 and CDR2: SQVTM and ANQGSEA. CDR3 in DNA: TGCAGCGTTGAACACAGTAAGAACACTGAAGCTTTCTTT. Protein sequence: CSVEHSKNTEAFF.

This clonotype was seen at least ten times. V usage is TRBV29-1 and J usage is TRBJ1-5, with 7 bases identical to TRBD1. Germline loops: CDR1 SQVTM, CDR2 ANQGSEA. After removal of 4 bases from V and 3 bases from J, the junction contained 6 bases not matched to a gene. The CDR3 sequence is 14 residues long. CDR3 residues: CSVVGTDPNQPQHF. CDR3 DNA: TGCAGCGTTGTAGGGACAGACCCCAATCAGCCCCAGCATTTT.

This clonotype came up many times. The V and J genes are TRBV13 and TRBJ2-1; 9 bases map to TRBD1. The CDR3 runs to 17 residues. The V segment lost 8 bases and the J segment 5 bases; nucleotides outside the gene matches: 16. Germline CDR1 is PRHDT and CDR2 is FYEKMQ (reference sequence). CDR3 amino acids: CASGPPGTGRDNNEQFF. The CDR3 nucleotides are TGTGCCAGCGGACCGCCAGGGACAGGGCGTGATAACAATGAGCAGTTCTTC.

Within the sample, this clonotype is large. The DNA for the CDR3 is TGTGCCAGCAGCCCCTATTCGGGGACAGGGGTCACCGGGGAGCTGTTTTTT. Protein sequence: CASSPYSGTGVTGELFF. The chain links TRBV7-9 to TRBJ2-2, with 10 bases that match TRBD1. V lost 5 bases to trimming and J lost 4 bases; unmatched junction nucleotides: 10. The CDR3 spans 17 residues. CDR1 is SEHNR, CDR2 FQNEAQ, per germline (reference sequence).

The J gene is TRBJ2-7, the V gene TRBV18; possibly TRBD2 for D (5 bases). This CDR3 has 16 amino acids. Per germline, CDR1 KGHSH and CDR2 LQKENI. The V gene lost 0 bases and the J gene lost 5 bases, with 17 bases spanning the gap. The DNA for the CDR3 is TGTGCCAGCTCACCACCGTCGACGGGAACCGGGAACGAGCAGTACTTC. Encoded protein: CASSPPSTGTGNEQYF.

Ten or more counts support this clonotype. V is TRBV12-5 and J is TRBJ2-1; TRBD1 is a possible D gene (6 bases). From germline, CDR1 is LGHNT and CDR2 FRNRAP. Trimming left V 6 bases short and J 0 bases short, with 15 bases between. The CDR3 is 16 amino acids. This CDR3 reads CASGRRTDSSYNEQFF. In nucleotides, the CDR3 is TGTGCTAGTGGCCGACGGACGGACAGCTCCTACAATGAGCAGTTCTTC.

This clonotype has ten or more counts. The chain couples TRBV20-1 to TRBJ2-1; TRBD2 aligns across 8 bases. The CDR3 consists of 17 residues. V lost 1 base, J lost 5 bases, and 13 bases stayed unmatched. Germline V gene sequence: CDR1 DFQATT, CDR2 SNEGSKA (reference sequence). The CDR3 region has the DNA TGCAGTGCTAGAGGAACTAGCGGAGCAATTCAAGACAATGAGCAGTTCTTC. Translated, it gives CSARGTSGAIQDNEQFF.

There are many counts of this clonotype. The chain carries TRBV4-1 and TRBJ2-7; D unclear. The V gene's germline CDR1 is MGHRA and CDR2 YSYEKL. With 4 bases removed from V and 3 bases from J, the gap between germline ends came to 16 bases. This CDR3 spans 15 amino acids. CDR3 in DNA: TGCGCCAGCAGCCTTTTCGAAAACGCCGGCTACGAGCAGTACGTC. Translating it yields CASSLFENAGYEQYV.